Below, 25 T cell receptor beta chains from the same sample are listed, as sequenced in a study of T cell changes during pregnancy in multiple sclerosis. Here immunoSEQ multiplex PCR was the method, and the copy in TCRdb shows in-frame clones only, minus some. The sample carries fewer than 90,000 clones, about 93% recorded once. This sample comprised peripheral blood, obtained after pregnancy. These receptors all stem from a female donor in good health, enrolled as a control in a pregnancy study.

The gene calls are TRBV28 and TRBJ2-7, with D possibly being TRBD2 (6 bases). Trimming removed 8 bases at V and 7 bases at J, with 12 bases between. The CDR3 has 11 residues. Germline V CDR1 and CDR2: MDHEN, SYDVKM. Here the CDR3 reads CASGLTSEQYF. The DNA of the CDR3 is TGTGCCAGCGGATTGACTAGTGAGCAGTACTTC.

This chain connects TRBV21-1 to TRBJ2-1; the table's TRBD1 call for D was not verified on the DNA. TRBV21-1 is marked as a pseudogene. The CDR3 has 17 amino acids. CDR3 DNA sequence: TGTGCCAGCAGCAAAGCCCAGGCAGGGCCTCACTACAATGAGCAGTTCTTC. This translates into CASSKAQAGPHYNEQFF.

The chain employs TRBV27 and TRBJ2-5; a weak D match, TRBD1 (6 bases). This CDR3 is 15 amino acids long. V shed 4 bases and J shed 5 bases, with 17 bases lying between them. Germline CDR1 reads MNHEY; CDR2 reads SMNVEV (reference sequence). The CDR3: CASSSLTGWGETQYF. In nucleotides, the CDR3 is TGTGCCAGCAGTTCTCTAACAGGGTGGGGGGAGACCCAGTACTTC.

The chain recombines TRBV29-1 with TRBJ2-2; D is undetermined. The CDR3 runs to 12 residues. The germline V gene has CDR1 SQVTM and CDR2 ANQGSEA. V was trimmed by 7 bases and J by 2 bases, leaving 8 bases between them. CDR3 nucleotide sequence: TGCAGCGGGAGTAGTAACACCGGGGAGCTGTTTTTT. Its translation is CSGSSNTGELFF.

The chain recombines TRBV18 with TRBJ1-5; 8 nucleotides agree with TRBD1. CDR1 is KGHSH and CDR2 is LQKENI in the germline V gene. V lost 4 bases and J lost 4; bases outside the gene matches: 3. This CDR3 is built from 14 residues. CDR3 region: CASSLDRGNQPQHF. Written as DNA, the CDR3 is TGTGCCAGCTCACTCGACAGGGGTAATCAGCCCCAGCATTTT.

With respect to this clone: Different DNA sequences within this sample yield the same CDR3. The DNA for the CDR3 is TGTGCCAGCTCACCATCCCGGGAAGGGTATGGCTACACCTTC. This gives the protein CASSPSREGYGYTF. The chain couples TRBV18 to TRBJ1-2; D is unclear. The V and J ends lost 2 bases and 5 bases respectively, with 12 bases between them. The CDR3 extends over 14 amino acids. CDR1 is KGHSH and CDR2 is LQKENI in the germline V gene.

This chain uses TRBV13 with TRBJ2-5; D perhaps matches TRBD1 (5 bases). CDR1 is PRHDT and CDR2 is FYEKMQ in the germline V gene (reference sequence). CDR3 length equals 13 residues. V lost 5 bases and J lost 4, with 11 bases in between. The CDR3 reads CASSPGWGETQYF. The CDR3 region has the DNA TGTGCCAGCAGCCCAGGGTGGGGAGAGACCCAGTACTTC.

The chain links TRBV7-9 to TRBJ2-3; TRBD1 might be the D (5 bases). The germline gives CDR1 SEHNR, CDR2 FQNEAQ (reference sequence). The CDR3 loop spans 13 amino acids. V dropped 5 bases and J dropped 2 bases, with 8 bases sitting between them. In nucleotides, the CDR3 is TGTGCCAGCAGCCCAGGGTCCACAGATACGCAGTATTTT. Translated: CASSPGSTDTQYF.

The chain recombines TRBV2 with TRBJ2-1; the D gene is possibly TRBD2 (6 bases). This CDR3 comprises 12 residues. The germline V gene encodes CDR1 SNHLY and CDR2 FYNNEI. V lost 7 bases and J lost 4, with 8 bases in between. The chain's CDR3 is CASMDYYNEQFF. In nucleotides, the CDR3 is TGTGCCAGCATGGACTATTACAATGAGCAGTTCTTC.

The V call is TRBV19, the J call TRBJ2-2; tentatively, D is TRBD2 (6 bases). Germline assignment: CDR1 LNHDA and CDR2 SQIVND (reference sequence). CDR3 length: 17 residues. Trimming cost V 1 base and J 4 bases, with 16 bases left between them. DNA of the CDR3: TGTGCCAGTAGTATAGCCTGGCTTGCGGGGCTCACCGGGGAGCTGTTTTTT. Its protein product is CASSIAWLAGLTGELFF.

CDR3 nucleotide sequence: TGCGCCAGCAGTCCTTTCGGAATAGGGACAGATCTTTACACCGGGGAGCTGTTTTTT. This codes for CASSPFGIGTDLYTGELFF. The V and J genes are TRBV5-1 and TRBJ2-2; 7 bases map to TRBD1. CDR3 length equals 19 residues. The trim removed 5 bases at V and 3 bases at J, leaving 19 bases unmatched. The germline CDR1 and CDR2 sequences are SGHRS and YFSETQ.

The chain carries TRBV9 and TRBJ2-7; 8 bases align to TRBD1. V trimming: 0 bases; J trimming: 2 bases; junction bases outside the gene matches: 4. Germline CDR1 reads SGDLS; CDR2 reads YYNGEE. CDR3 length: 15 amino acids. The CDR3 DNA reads TGTGCCAGCAGCGTAGAACAGGGGGGCCCCTACGAGCAGTACTTC. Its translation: CASSVEQGGPYEQYF.

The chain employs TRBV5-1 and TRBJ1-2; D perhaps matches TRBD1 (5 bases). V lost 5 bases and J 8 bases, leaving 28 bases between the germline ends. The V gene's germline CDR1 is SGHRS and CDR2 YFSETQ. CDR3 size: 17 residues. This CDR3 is CASRRTSILPGDWGYTF. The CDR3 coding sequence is TGCGCCAGCAGAAGAACCTCCATTTTACCGGGGGATTGGGGCTACACCTTC.

CDR3 sequence: CASSLYRDSTGNTIYF. CDR3 DNA sequence: TGTGCCAGCAGCTTATACAGGGATTCGACTGGAAACACCATATATTTT. V usage is TRBV11-1 and J usage is TRBJ1-3; the D gene is possibly TRBD1 (6 bases). The V gene lost 2 bases and the J gene lost 2 bases, with 13 bases spanning the gap. CDR1 SGHAT and CDR2 FQDESV come from the germline V gene (reference sequence). The CDR3 extends over 16 amino acids.

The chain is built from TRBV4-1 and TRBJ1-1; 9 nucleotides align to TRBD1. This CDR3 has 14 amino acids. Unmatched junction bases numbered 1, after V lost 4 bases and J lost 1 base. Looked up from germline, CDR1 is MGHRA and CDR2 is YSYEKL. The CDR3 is CASSLDRGNTEAFF. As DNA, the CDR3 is TGCGCCAGCAGCCTGGACAGGGGGAACACTGAAGCTTTCTTT.

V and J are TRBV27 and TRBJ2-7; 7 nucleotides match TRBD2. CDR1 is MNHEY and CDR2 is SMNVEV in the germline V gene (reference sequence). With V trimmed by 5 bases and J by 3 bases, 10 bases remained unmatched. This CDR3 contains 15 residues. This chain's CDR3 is CASSALAAMGYEQYF. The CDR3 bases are TGTGCCAGCAGTGCGCTAGCGGCAATGGGCTACGAGCAGTACTTC.

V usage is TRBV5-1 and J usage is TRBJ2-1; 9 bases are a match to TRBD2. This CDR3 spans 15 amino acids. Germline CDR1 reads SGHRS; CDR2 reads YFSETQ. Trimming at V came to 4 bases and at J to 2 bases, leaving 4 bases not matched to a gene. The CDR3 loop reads CASSIPSGTYNEQFF. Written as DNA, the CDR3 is TGCGCCAGCAGCATACCTAGCGGGACCTACAATGAGCAGTTCTTC.

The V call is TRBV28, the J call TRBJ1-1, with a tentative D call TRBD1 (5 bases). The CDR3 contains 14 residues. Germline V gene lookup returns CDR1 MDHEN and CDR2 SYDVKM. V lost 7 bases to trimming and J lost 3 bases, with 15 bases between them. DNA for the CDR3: TGTGCCAGCATCCCTGGCGGGGGTCACACTGAAGCTTTCTTT. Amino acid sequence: CASIPGGGHTEAFF.

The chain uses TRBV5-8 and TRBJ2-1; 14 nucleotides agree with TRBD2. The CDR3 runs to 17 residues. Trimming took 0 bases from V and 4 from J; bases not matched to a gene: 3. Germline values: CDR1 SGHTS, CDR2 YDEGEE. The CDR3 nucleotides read TGTGCCAGCAGCTTGGAGGGACTAGCGGGAGCATACAATGAGCAGTTCTTC. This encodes CASSLEGLAGAYNEQFF. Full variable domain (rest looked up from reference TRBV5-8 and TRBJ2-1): EAGVTQSPTHLIKTRGQQATLRCSPISGHTSVYWYQQALGLGLQFLLWYDEGEERNRGNFPPRFSGRQFPNYSSELNVNALELEDSALYLCASSLEGLAGAYNEQFFGPGTRLTVL.

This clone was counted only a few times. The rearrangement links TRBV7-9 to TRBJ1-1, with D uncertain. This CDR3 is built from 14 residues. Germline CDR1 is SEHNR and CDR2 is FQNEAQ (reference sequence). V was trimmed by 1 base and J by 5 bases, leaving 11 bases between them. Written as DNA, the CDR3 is TGTGCCAGCAGCTTAGGTGAGCGGGTAACTGAAGCTTTCTTT. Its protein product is CASSLGERVTEAFF. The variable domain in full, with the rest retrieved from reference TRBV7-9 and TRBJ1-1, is DTGVSQNPRHKITKRGQNVTFRCDPISEHNRLYWYRQTLGQGPEFLTYFQNEAQLEKSRLLSDRFSAERPKGSFSTLEIQRTEQGDSAMYLCASSLGERVTEAFFGQGTRLTVV.

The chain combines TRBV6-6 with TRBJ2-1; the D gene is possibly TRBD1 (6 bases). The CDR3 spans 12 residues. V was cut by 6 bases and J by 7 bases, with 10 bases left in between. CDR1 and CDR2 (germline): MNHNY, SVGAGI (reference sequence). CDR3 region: CASSIDRNEQFF. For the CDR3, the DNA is TGTGCCAGCAGCATAGACAGGAATGAGCAGTTCTTC.

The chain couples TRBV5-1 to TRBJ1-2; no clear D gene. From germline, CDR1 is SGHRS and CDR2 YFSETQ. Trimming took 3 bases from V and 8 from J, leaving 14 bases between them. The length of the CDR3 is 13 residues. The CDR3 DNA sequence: TGCGCCAGCAGCTCCTGGTCATTGGAGGGCTACACCTTC. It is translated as CASSSWSLEGYTF.

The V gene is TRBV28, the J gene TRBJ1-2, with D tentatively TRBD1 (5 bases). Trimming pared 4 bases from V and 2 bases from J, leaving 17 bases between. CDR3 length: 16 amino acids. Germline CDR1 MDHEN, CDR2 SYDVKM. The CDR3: CASSSPSPRANYGYTF. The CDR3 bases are TGTGCCAGCAGTTCCCCCAGCCCCAGGGCAAACTATGGCTACACCTTC.

For the CDR3, the DNA is TGTGCCAGTAGTATGGCCCCAGGGACACGGCTTGGCGAGCAGTACTTC. It encodes CASSMAPGTRLGEQYF. The V and J genes are TRBV19 and TRBJ2-7; TRBD1 is a possible D gene (6 bases). Trimming took off 3 bases at V and 6 bases at J, with 21 bases between the two ends. Germline lookup yields CDR1 LNHDA and CDR2 SQIVND (reference sequence). This CDR3 region has 16 residues.

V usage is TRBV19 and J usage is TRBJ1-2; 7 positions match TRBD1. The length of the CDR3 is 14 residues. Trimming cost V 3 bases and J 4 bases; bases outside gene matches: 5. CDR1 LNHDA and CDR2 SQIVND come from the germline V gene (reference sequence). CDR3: CASSMKAGGYGYTF. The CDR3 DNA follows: TGTGCCAGTAGTATGAAAGCAGGGGGCTATGGCTACACCTTC. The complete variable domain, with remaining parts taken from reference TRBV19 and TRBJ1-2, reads DGGITQSPKYLFRKEGQNVTLSCEQNLNHDAMYWYRQDPGQGLRLIYYSQIVNDFQKGDIAEGYSVSREKKESFPLTVTSAQKNPTAFYLCASSMKAGGYGYTFGSGTRLTVV.